The clone carrying this T cell receptor beta chain was seen only a few times. Its cognate antigen is unknown. Related graft donors supplied nonmyeloablative bone marrow transplants, and mixed chimerism was transient. This entry comes from a study of Tregs in tolerant kidney transplant recipients. The junction had 12 bases not matched to a gene; V was cut back by 6 bases and J by 11 bases. The CDR3 consists of 13 residues. CDR1 is SQVTM, CDR2 ANQGSEA, per germline. TCRdb's table, derived via immunoSEQ multiplex PCR, lists solely in-frame clones and lacks some. The sample yields 80,000 or so clones, roughly 90% seen once. The study, taken as a whole, reports: For some patients, primers changed over time, blocking nucleotide-level comparison. Findings come from small patient numbers and require larger validation. This study did not directly address biological reproducibility. The most relevant donor-specific Treg TCRbeta repertoire apparently came from expansion with activated donor B cells.

This chain connects TRBV29-1 to TRBJ2-7, with 11 bases fitting TRBD2. This specimen consisted of CD4+ T cells from blood (PBMCs), obtained 24 months after the transplant. This clonotype originated in a human patient who received a combined kidney and bone marrow transplant. Part of the T cell pool may stem from the graft donor. The chain's CDR3 is CSVLTSGANWEYF. In DNA, the CDR3 is TGCAGCGTGCTGACTAGCGGGGCCAACTGGGAGTACTTC.